The entry below describes one TCR beta chain. Antigen unknown. The Oncomine TCR Beta short-read assay was what sequenced the DNA obtained from cultured CD4+ T cells. TCRdb analysed the PCR reads with MiXCR anew, one entry per CDR3 protein. The data contain some 13,000 distinct CDR3 sequences, roughly 45% of them singletons. The CDR3 is made up of 15 amino acids. The germline V gene encodes CDR1 MGHDK and CDR2 SYGVNS. V shed 1 base and J shed 3 bases, with 12 bases lying between them. This specimen belongs to a study of vaccination and CD4 T cells after COVID-19. The treatment is: 10-day PBMC culture with coronavirus spike peptide pools or control peptides (ViraFEST assay). ViraFEST stimulated the growth of antigen-specific T cells using peptide pools and subsequently profiled their TCRs by sequencing.

The sample comprised CD4+ T cells from blood, cultured in vitro. The TCR sequence derives from a human donor who had recovered from COVID-19. The rearrangement links TRBV25-1 to TRBJ1-2; tentative D call: TRBD1 (5 bases). CDR3 bases: TGTGCCAGCAGTGAATCGGGCAGGGCGGACTATGGCTACACCTTC. This sequence encodes CASSESGRADYGYTF.